A single sample gave rise to the 30 T cell receptor beta chains below, sequenced in a study of response to subunit inactivated influenza vaccine. TCRdb reanalysed the RT-PCR reads using MiXCR and keeps one entry per CDR3 protein. The sample carries more than 450,000 distinct CDR3 sequences, 10% to 15% recorded once. The material sequenced was PBMCs from blood, taken on the day of vaccination. All receptors derive from a man in his fifties who received an inactivated influenza vaccine.

Note on this clonotype: A much more abundant neighbour one base away suggests this may be a read error. V gene TRBV5-5 combines with J gene TRBJ2-1; the D is unclear. The end of the DNA is better explained by TRBJ2-7, so the J call may be wrong. Germline loops: CDR1 SGHKS, CDR2 YYEKEE (reference sequence). The CDR3 is made up of 14 amino acids. CDR3 protein: CASSLTDSYNEQYF. CDR3 nucleotides: TGTGCCAGCAGCTTGACAGATTCCTACAATGAGCAGTACTTC.

The genes are TRBV9 and TRBJ1-5; no firm D call. V lost 4 bases and J 3 bases, leaving 14 bases between the germline ends. CDR3 length: 15 residues. Per the germline V gene, CDR1 is SGDLS and CDR2 is YYNGEE. This chain's CDR3 is CASSPWPSSNQPQHF. The CDR3, as DNA: TGTGCCAGCAGCCCCTGGCCCAGCTCCAATCAGCCCCAGCATTTT.

This clonotype was detected only once. The chain employs TRBV30 and TRBJ1-1, with TRBD1 identical over 7 bases. Trimming at V came to 0 bases and at J to 7 bases, leaving 5 bases not matched to a gene. The CDR3 contains 13 residues. Germline values: CDR1 GTSNPN, CDR2 SVGIG (reference sequence). The CDR3 sequence is CAWSVRGQIEAFF. The DNA for the CDR3 is TGTGCCTGGAGTGTACGGGGACAGATTGAAGCTTTCTTT.

This clonotype was picked up a small number of times. The chain couples TRBV9 to TRBJ2-3; the match to TRBD1 covers 7 bases. CDR3 length: 16 amino acids. Germline trimming cut 2 bases from V and 5 bases from J; bases unmatched to any gene: 11. Germline lookup yields CDR1 SGDLS and CDR2 YYNGEE. CDR3: CASSVKGAGGGDTQYF. As DNA, the CDR3 is TGTGCCAGCAGCGTCAAGGGGGCGGGCGGAGGAGATACGCAGTATTTT.

This clonotype was seen a few times. The chain has TRBV3-1 and TRBJ2-1; D ambiguous. CDR1 is LGHDT, CDR2 YNNKEL, per germline (reference sequence). Trimming stripped 1 base from V and 0 bases from J, with 10 bases between. This CDR3 has 16 residues. The CDR3 region has the DNA TGTGCCAGCAGCCAAGGCTTCCGGGTCTCCTACAATGAGCAGTTCTTC. Amino acids: CASSQGFRVSYNEQFF.

This clonotype came up a few times. This rearrangement joins TRBV5-1 to TRBJ1-4; 9 bases are a match to TRBD1. V shed 4 bases, J shed 6 bases, and the junction held 4 bases outside the gene matches. The CDR3 spans 14 residues. Germline CDR1 and CDR2: SGHRS and YFSETQ. The CDR3 DNA sequence: TGCGCCAGCAGCATACAGGGGGCGGATGAAAAACTGTTTTTT. It translates to CASSIQGADEKLFF.

The sample holds a few counts of this clonotype. The chain couples TRBV5-1 to TRBJ1-5; D remains unclear. The V end lost 0 bases, the J end lost 5 bases, and 12 bases lay between the germline ends. Looked up from germline, CDR1 is SGHRS and CDR2 is YFSETQ. This CDR3 contains 15 residues. The DNA of the CDR3 is TGCGCCAGCAGCTTGGTAGCGGGAACCTATCAGCCCCAGCATTTT. Its translation: CASSLVAGTYQPQHF. Using reference TRBV5-1 and TRBJ1-5 for the parts outside the CDR3, the full variable domain is KAGVTQTPRYLIKTRGQQVTLSCSPISGHRSVSWYQQTPGQGLQFLFEYFSETQRNKGNFPGRFSGRQFSNSRSEMNVSTLELGDSALYLCASSLVAGTYQPQHFGDGTRLSIL.

This clonotype occurred a few times. The chain carries TRBV2 and TRBJ2-2; TRBD1 matches at 8 bases. This CDR3 spans 13 amino acids. CDR1 is SNHLY, CDR2 FYNNEI, per germline. V trimming: 8 bases; J trimming: 5 bases; junction bases outside the gene matches: 4. CDR3 bases: TGTGCCAGCGAAGGACAGGGAACCGGGGAGCTGTTTTTT. It encodes CASEGQGTGELFF. Full variable domain (missing parts from reference TRBV2 and TRBJ2-2): EPEVTQTPSHQVTQMGQEVILRCVPISNHLYFYWYRQILGQKVEFLVSFYNNEISEKSEIFDDQFSVERPDGSNFTLKIRSTKLEDSAMYFCASEGQGTGELFFGEGSRLTVL.

The chain uses TRBV13 and TRBJ2-5; D remains unclear. V lost 1 base and J lost 5, with 14 bases in between. Germline V CDR1 and CDR2: PRHDT, FYEKMQ (reference sequence). The CDR3 sequence is 15 residues long. In DNA, the CDR3 is TGTGCCAGCAGCTTAGTGGTTAGTGGATCGGAGACCCAGTACTTC. Its protein is CASSLVVSGSETQYF.

This chain links TRBV2 with TRBJ2-3; D is unresolved. Germline V CDR1 and CDR2: SNHLY, FYNNEI. Trimming shortened V by 7 bases and J by 0 bases, and 11 bases separated the two germline ends. This CDR3 is 14 amino acids long. This chain's CDR3 is CASTSRSSTDTQYF. In DNA, the CDR3 is TGTGCCAGCACATCCAGATCTAGCACAGATACGCAGTATTTT.

In its sample, this clonotype was seen once. The chain employs TRBV27 and TRBJ2-2; D tentatively fits TRBD1 or TRBD2 (6 bases each). Germline V gives CDR1 MNHEY, CDR2 SMNVEV (reference sequence). This CDR3 has 14 residues. Trimming removed 1 base at V and 4 bases at J, with 7 bases between. The CDR3 DNA sequence: TGTGCCAGCAGTTTATGGGGGGCCACCGGGGAGCTGTTTTTT. Residues: CASSLWGATGELFF.

The CDR3 loop reads CASSSTSGSSEQYF. The CDR3 bases are TGTGCCAGCAGCTCCACTAGCGGGAGTTCCGAGCAGTACTTC. The chain links TRBV7-9 to TRBJ2-7, with 11 bases that match TRBD2. The CDR3 loop spans 14 amino acids. With V trimmed by 4 bases and J by 6 bases, 5 bases remained unmatched. The germline V gene has CDR1 SEHNR and CDR2 FQNEAQ (reference sequence).

The genes are TRBV7-9 and TRBJ2-7; possibly TRBD2 for D (5 bases). The V and J ends lost 2 bases and 0 bases respectively, with 8 bases between them. The CDR3 has 14 amino acids. The germline gives CDR1 SEHNR, CDR2 FQNEAQ (reference sequence). The CDR3 protein is CASSLIGLSYEQYF. For the CDR3, the DNA is TGTGCCAGCAGCTTAATAGGACTCTCCTACGAGCAGTACTTC.

This clonotype was seen ten or more times. This sequence joins TRBV12-3 or TRBV12-4 and TRBJ2-2, with 10 bases that match TRBD1. V lost 4 bases, J lost 7 bases, and 6 bases stayed unmatched. This CDR3 region has 15 residues. The CDR3: CASSYPGTGVGELFF. The CDR3 DNA follows: TGTGCCAGCAGTTATCCCGGGACAGGGGTCGGGGAGCTGTTTTTT.

A single count supports this clonotype. V and J are TRBV30 and TRBJ1-2, with D uncertain. With 5 bases removed from V and 4 bases from J, the gap between germline ends came to 14 bases. Germline CDR1 is GTSNPN and CDR2 is SVGIG (reference sequence). The CDR3 contains 13 residues. CDR3 DNA: TGTGCCTGGGGCAAACAGCTCCTCTATGGCTACACCTTC. Its protein product is CAWGKQLLYGYTF.

V gene TRBV4-1 combines with J gene TRBJ2-5; TRBD2 is a possible D gene (6 bases). This CDR3 region has 17 residues. The germline CDR1 and CDR2 sequences are MGHRA and YSYEKL. The V and J ends lost 0 bases and 2 bases respectively, with 16 bases between them. The CDR3 is CASSQDFASVRQETQYF. DNA for the CDR3: TGCGCCAGCAGCCAAGATTTCGCTAGCGTTAGGCAAGAGACCCAGTACTTC.

A few counts support this clonotype. The V and J genes are TRBV12-3 or TRBV12-4 and TRBJ2-3; either TRBD1 or TRBD2 may supply D (5 bases each). Trimming removed 10 bases from V and 6 bases from J, with 20 bases in between. This CDR3 comprises 14 residues. This CDR3 is CAIVTGTKGDTQYF. DNA of the CDR3: TGTGCCATCGTTACCGGGACCAAGGGGGATACGCAGTATTTT.

The chain's CDR3 is CASSFYPNSYEQYF. CDR3 in DNA: TGTGCCAGCAGTTTCTACCCCAACTCATACGAGCAGTACTTC. J is TRBJ2-7 and V is TRBV12-3 or TRBV12-4; D gene uncertain. Trimming left V 3 bases short and J 4 bases short, with 13 bases between. The CDR3 has 14 residues.

V and J are TRBV12-3 or TRBV12-4 and TRBJ1-2; weak D call: TRBD1 (5 bases). The CDR3 totals 16 residues. The germline V and J ends were trimmed by 5 bases and 2 bases, with 18 bases remaining between them. Here the CDR3 DNA reads TGTGCCAGCAGTCCGCCATTGGGACGGAGCAACTATGGCTACACCTTC. Protein product: CASSPPLGRSNYGYTF.

J is TRBJ1-5 and V is TRBV4-1, with 8 bases lining up with TRBD1. Germline assignment: CDR1 MGHRA and CDR2 YSYEKL. With 4 bases clipped from V and 3 bases from J, the junction kept 11 bases outside the gene matches. The CDR3 runs to 17 residues. In nucleotides, the CDR3 is TGCGCCAGCAGCCTCTCCCCCCAGACAGGGGCCAATCAGCCCCAGCATTTT. It is translated as CASSLSPQTGANQPQHF.

The V and J genes are TRBV9 and TRBJ2-2; D is unresolved. Germline loops: CDR1 SGDLS, CDR2 YYNGEE. V shed 0 bases and J shed 6 bases, with 9 bases lying between them. The CDR3 totals 14 residues. The CDR3, as DNA: TGTGCCAGCAGCGTAGGTGGGGTCTCCGGGGAGCTGTTTTTT. Translated, it gives CASSVGGVSGELFF.

The chain carries TRBV6-5 and TRBJ1-2; weak D call: TRBD1 (5 bases). The CDR3 covers 15 residues. Trimming removed 0 bases from V and 5 bases from J, with 13 bases in between. Germline assignment: CDR1 MNHEY and CDR2 SVGAGI. DNA for the CDR3: TGTGCCAGCAGTTACTCGAGACAGCCTTCTTATGGCTACACCTTC. Translated, it gives CASSYSRQPSYGYTF.

This clonotype appeared many times. The genes are TRBV5-1 and TRBJ2-2; no firm D call. Trimming pared 6 bases from V and 1 base from J, leaving 4 bases between. The CDR3 covers 12 residues. The V gene's germline CDR1 is SGHRS and CDR2 YFSETQ. The CDR3 sequence: CASMGNTGELFF. The CDR3 region has the DNA TGCGCCAGCATGGGGAACACCGGGGAGCTGTTTTTT.

This clonotype was detected ten times or more. The V and J genes are TRBV20-1 and TRBJ2-3, with 8 bases identical to TRBD2. The CDR3 length is 14 residues. Unmatched junction bases numbered 3, after V lost 4 bases and J lost 0 bases. CDR1 and CDR2 from the germline V gene are DFQATT and SNEGSKA (reference sequence). In nucleotides, the CDR3 is TGCAGTGCTATAGCGGGATCTAGCACAGATACGCAGTATTTT. Translation: CSAIAGSSTDTQYF.

This clonotype was recorded a few times. The chain links TRBV20-1 to TRBJ2-7; 11 bases match TRBD1. The CDR3 is made up of 15 amino acids. Looked up from germline, CDR1 is DFQATT and CDR2 is SNEGSKA (reference sequence). J lost 3 bases, V lost 0 bases, and 4 bases had no gene match. The CDR3 bases are TGCAGTGCTAGAGATCGGGACAGGGGGTTCTACGAGCAGTACTTC. As protein: CSARDRDRGFYEQYF.

CDR3 bases: TGTGCCAGCAGCTTAGGTCTGGTTGGGACTAGCGGGGGCCCCTCCTACGAGCAGTACTTC. Translated: CASSLGLVGTSGGPSYEQYF. The V gene is TRBV11-2, the J gene TRBJ2-7, with TRBD2 matching 14 bases. Looked up from germline, CDR1 is SGHAT and CDR2 is FQNNGV. The ends lost 1 base at V and 0 bases at J; junction bases unmatched: 11. The CDR3 covers 20 residues.

The V call is TRBV12-3 or TRBV12-4, the J call TRBJ2-7, with D possibly being TRBD2 (6 bases). The CDR3 sequence is 13 residues long. V dropped 3 bases and J dropped 4 bases, with 10 bases sitting between them. CDR3 loop: CASSFSGKYEQYF. CDR3 in DNA: TGTGCCAGCAGTTTTAGCGGAAAGTACGAGCAGTACTTC.

This clonotype was recorded at least ten times. V is TRBV27 and J is TRBJ1-2; D is unresolved. The CDR3 totals 14 residues. Germline V gene data show CDR1 as MNHEY and CDR2 as SMNVEV (reference sequence). Trimming stripped 2 bases from V and 0 bases from J, with 7 bases between. The CDR3 loop reads CASSLGGPNYGYTF. CDR3 nucleotides: TGTGCCAGCAGTTTAGGAGGTCCTAACTATGGCTACACCTTC.

This clonotype was seen a handful of times. V usage is TRBV27 and J usage is TRBJ2-2; 14 positions agree with TRBD2. The CDR3 runs 19 residues. V was clipped by 5 bases and J by 3 bases; unmatched bases: 11. Germline CDR1 MNHEY, CDR2 SMNVEV (reference sequence). The CDR3 DNA reads as TGTGCCAGCAGTAAGGGGGGACTAGCGGGAGCGGTCGACACCGGGGAGCTGTTTTTT. Translated: CASSKGGLAGAVDTGELFF.

This clonotype was detected a few times. This rearrangement joins TRBV5-1 to TRBJ2-5; no reliable D call. Between the trimmed V and J ends, which lost 0 bases and 7 bases, there was a span of 10 bases. The CDR3 runs 13 residues. CDR1 SGHRS and CDR2 YFSETQ come from the germline V gene. CDR3 amino acids: CASSLVQEGTQYF. The CDR3, as DNA: TGCGCCAGCAGCTTGGTTCAAGAAGGGACCCAGTACTTC.